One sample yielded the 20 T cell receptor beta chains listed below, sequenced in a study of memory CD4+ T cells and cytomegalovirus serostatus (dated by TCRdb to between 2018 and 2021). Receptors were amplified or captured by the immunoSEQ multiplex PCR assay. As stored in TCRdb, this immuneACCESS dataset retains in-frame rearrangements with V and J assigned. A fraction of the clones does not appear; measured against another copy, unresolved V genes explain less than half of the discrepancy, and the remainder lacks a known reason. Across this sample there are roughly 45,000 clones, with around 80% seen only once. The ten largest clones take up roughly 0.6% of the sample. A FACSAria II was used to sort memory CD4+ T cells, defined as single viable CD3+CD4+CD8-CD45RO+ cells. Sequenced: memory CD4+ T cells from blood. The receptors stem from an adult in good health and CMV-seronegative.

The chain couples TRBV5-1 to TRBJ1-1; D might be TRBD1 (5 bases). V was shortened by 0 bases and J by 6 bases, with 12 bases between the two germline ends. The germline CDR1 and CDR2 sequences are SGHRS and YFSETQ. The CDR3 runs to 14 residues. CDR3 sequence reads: CASSLAGQGSEAFF. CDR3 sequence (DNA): TGCGCCAGCAGCTTGGCCGGGCAGGGCTCTGAAGCTTTCTTT. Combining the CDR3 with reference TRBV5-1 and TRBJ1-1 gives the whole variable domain KAGVTQTPRYLIKTRGQQVTLSCSPISGHRSVSWYQQTPGQGLQFLFEYFSETQRNKGNFPGRFSGRQFSNSRSEMNVSTLELGDSALYLCASSLAGQGSEAFFGQGTRLTVV.

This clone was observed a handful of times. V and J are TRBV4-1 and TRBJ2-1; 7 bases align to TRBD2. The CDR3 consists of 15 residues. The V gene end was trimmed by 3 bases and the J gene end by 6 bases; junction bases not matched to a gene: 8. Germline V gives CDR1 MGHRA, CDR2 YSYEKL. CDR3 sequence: CASSHPGRAGNEQFF. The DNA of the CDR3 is TGCGCCAGCAGCCACCCGGGGAGGGCGGGCAATGAGCAGTTCTTC.

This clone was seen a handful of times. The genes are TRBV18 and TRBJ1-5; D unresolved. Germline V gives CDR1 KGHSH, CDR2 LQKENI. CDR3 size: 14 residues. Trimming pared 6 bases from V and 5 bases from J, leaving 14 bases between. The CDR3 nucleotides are TGTGCCAGCTCCCACGCCGCAAGAGATCAGCCCCAGCATTTT. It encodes CASSHAARDQPQHF. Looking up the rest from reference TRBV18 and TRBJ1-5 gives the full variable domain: NAGVMQNPRHLVRRRGQEARLRCSPMKGHSHVYWYRQLPEEGLKFMVYLQKENIIDESGMPKERFSAEFPKEGPSILRIQQVVRGDSAAYFCASSHAARDQPQHFGDGTRLSIL.

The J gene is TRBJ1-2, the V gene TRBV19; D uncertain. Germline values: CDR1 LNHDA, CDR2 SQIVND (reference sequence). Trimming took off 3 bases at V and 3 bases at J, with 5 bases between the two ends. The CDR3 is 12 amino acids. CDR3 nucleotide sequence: TGTGCCAGTAGTATGGCGGACTATGGCTACACCTTC. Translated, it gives CASSMADYGYTF.

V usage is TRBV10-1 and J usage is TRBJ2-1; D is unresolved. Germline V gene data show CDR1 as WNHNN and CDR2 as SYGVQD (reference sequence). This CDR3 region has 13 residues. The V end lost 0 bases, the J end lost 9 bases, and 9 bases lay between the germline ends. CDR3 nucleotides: TGCGCCAGCAGTGAGTCCGCGGCCCTTGAGCAGTTCTTC. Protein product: CASSESAALEQFF.

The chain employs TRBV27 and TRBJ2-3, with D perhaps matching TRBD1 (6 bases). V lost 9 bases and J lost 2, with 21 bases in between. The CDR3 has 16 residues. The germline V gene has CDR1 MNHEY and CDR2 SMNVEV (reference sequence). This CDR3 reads CASSNRVPSYTDTQYF. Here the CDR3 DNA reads TGTGCCAGTTCGAACAGGGTCCCATCCTACACAGATACGCAGTATTTT.

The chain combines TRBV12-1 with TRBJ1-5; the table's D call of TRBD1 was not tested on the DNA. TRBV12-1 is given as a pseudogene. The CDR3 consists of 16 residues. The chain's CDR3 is CASSWGTVPSNQPQHF. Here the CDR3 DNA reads TGTGCCAGCAGCTGGGGGACAGTCCCTAGCAATCAGCCCCAGCATTTT.

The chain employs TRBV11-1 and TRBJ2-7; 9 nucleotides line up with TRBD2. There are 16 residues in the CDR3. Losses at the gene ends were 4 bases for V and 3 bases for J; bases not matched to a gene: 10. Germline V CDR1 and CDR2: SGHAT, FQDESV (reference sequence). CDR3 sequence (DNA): TGTGCCAGCAGCTCGAGGGGGAGCGGGGGGAGCTACGAGCAGTACTTC. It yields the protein CASSSRGSGGSYEQYF.

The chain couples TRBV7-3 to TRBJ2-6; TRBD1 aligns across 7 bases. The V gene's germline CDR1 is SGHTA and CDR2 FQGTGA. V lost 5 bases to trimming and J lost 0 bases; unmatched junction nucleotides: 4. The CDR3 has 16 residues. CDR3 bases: TGTGCCAGCAGCCCGGGACAGCCCTCTGGGGCCAACGTCCTGACTTTC. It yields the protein CASSPGQPSGANVLTF.

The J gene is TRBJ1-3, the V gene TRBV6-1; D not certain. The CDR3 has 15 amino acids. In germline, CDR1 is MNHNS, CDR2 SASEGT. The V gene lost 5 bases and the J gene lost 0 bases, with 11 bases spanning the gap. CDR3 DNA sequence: TGTGCCAGCAGTTTGGGTTGGGCCTCTGGAAACACCATATATTTT. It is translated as CASSLGWASGNTIYF.

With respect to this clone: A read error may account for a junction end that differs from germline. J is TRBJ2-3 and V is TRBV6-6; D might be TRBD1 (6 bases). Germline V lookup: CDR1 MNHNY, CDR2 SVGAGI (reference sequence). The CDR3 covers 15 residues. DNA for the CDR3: TGTGCCAGCAGTTATCAGGCTGGGGGCACAGATACGCGGTATTTT. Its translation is CASSYQAGGTDTRYF.

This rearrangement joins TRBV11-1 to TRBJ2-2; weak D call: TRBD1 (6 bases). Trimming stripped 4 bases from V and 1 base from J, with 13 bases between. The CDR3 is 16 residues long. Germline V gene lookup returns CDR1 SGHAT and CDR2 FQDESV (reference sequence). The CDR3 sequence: CASSSRTVLNTGELFF. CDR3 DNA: TGTGCCAGCAGCTCGCGGACAGTATTGAACACCGGGGAGCTGTTTTTT.

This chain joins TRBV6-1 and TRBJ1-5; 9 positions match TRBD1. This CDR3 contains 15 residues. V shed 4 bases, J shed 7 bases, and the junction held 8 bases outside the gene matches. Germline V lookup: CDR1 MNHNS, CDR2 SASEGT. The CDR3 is CASSGGTGNFQPQHF. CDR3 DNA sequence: TGTGCCAGCAGTGGAGGGACAGGGAATTTCCAGCCCCAGCATTTT.

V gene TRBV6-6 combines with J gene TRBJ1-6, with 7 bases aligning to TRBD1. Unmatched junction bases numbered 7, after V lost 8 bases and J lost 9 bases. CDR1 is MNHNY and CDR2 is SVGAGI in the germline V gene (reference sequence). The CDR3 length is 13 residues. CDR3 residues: CASSDREGSPLHF. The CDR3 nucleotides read TGTGCCAGCTCCGACAGGGAGGGTTCACCCCTCCACTTT.

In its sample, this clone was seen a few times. CDR3 sequence: CASSVGTSGGTDTQYF. CDR3 sequence (DNA): TGTGCCAGCAGCGTAGGAACTAGCGGGGGGACAGATACGCAGTATTTT. This chain links TRBV9 with TRBJ2-3; TRBD2 matches at 12 bases. The CDR3 covers 16 residues. Germline trimming cut 0 bases from V and 3 bases from J; bases unmatched to any gene: 2. Germline V gene data show CDR1 as SGDLS and CDR2 as YYNGEE.

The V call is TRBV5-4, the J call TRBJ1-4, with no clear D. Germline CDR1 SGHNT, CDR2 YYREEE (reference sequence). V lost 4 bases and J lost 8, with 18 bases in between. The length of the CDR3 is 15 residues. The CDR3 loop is CASSLGVRLGEKLFF. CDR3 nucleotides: TGTGCCAGCAGCCTGGGTGTTCGTTTGGGGGAAAAACTGTTTTTT.

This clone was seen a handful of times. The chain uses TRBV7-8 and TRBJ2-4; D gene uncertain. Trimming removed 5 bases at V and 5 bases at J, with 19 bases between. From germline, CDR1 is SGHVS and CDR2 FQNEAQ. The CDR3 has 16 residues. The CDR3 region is CASSPKGIRVQNIQYF. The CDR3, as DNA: TGTGCCAGCAGCCCAAAAGGGATAAGAGTGCAAAACATTCAGTACTTC.

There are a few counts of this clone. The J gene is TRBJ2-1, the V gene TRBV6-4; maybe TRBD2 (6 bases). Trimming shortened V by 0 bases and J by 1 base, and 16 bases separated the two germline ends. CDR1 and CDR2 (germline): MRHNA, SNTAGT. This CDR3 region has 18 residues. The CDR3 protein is CASSDSMGRGKSYNEQFF. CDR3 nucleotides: TGTGCCAGCAGTGACTCGATGGGTCGGGGGAAATCCTACAATGAGCAGTTCTTC.

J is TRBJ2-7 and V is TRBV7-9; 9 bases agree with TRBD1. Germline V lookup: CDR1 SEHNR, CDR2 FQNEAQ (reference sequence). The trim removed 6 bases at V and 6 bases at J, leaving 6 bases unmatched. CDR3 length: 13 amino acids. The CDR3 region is CASRNRGQLEQYF. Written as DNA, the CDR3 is TGTGCCAGCAGGAACAGGGGGCAGCTCGAGCAGTACTTC.

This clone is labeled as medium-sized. The CDR3 spells CASSIAGNEQFF. Written as DNA, the CDR3 is TGTGCCAGTAGTATAGCGGGCAATGAGCAGTTCTTC. The V and J genes are TRBV19 and TRBJ2-1, with D unresolved. The CDR3 runs to 12 residues. V lost 1 base, J lost 6 bases, and 4 bases lay in between. In germline, CDR1 is LNHDA, CDR2 SQIVND (reference sequence).